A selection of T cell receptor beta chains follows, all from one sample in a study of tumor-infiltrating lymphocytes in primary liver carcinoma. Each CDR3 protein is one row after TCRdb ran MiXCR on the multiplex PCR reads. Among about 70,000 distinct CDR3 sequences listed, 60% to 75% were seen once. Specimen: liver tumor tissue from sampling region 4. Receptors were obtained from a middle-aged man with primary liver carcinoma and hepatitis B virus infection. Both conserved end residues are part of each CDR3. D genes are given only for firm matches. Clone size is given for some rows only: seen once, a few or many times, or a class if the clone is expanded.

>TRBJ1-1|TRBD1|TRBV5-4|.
TGTGCCAGCAGCTTTGGGGACGGGACAGCGAACATTGAAGCTTTCTTT
CASSFGDGTANIEAFF
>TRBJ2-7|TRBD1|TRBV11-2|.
TGTGCCAGCAGGTTAGAGGCAGGGGGCTACGAGCAGAACTTC
CASRLEAGGYEQNF
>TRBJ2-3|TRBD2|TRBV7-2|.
TGTGCCAGCTGGGCCGTAGCGGGTAGCACAGATACGCAGTATTTT
CASWAVAGSTDTQYF
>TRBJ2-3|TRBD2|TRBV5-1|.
TGCGCCAGCTCGCCAAATAGCGGGGCCCCAGCAGGTACGCAGTATTTT
CASSPNSGAPAGTQYF
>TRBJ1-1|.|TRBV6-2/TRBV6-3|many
TGTGCCAGCAAGCCGGAATTGAACACTGAAGCTTTCTTT
CASKPELNTEAFF
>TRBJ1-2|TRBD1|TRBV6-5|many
TGTGCCAGCAGCCCCGGGACAGGGGCCTTTAAGGGGATTATTAACTATGGCTACACCTTC
CASSPGTGAFKGIINYGYTF
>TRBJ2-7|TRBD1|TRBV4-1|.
TGCGCCAGCAACTTACTTCGGGACAGCATCTACGAGCAGTACTTC
CASNLLRDSIYEQYF
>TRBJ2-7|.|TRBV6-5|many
TGTGCCAGCCAAAGGACTGCCTCCTACGAGCAGTACTTC
CASQRTASYEQYF
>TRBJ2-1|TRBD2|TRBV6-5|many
TGTGCCAGCAGTTATGGGACTAGCGGGATTTACAATGAGCAGTTCTTC
CASSYGTSGIYNEQFF
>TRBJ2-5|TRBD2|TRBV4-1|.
TGCGCCAGCAGTCCCCGGTTAGCGGGAGCCCAAGAGACCCGGTACTTC
CASSPRLAGAQETRYF
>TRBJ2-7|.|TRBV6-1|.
TGTGCCAACAGTGAGGGACGGACATCTAAGGAGCAGTACTTC
CANSEGRTSKEQYF
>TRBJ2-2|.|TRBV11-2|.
TGTGCCAGCAGCATGCGGCCAGAGAACACCGGGGAGCTGTTTTTT
CASSMRPENTGELFF
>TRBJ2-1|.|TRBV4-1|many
TGCGCCAGCAGCCACCCTCCGGGAAGGGGGGAAGGTAATGAGCAGTTCTTC
CASSHPPGRGEGNEQFF
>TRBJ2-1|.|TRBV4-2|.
TGTGCCAGCAGCCAACGAGATGTTAGGACTACCTACAGTGAGCAGTTCTTC
CASSQRDVRTTYSEQFF
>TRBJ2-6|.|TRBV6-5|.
TGTGCCAGGACCAACCGTCGCTCTGGGGCCAACGTCCGGACTTTC
CARTNRRSGANVRTF
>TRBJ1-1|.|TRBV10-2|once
TGCGCCATCAGTGAGGGGACTGAAGCTTTCTTT
CAISEGTEAFF
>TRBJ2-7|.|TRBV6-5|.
TGTGCCATCAGTTACGACCGGGGACACTACGTGCAGTACTTC
CAISYDRGHYVQYF
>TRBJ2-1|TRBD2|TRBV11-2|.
TGTGCCAGCGGCCCGCGACTAGCGGGAATGGAAGAGCAGTTCTTC
CASGPRLAGMEEQFF
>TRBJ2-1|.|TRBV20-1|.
TGCAGTGCTAGAGCTCCACAGTGGGGCGAGCAGTTCTTC
CSARAPQWGEQFF
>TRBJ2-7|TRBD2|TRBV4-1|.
TGCGCCAGCAGCCAAGATCTCCCCTCGACTAGCGGTCGAAGCGAGCGGTACTTC
CASSQDLPSTSGRSERYF
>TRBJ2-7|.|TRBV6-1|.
TGTGCCAGCCACTACGGGACGGGACAACTGGAGCAGTACTTC
CASHYGTGQLEQYF
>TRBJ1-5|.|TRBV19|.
TGTGCCAGTAGTTTCTCACGGAACAATCAGCCCCAGCATTTT
CASSFSRNNQPQHF